This TCR beta chain stems from a study of T cell responses to AZD1222 COVID-19 vaccine. This clone appeared a few times. The target antigen is unknown. Only in-frame clones appear in the TCRdb table, and some are missing; sequencing was by immunoSEQ multiplex PCR. The table includes roughly 180,000 clones, over 80% detected once. Study-level findings and limits: Spike-specific TCR breadth and depth both grew after two AZD1222 doses.

The germline V gene encodes CDR1 SNHLY and CDR2 FYNNEI. Germline trimming cut 5 bases from V and 5 bases from J; bases unmatched to any gene: 12. The CDR3 is made up of 16 amino acids. The chain recombines TRBV2 with TRBJ1-1; 9 bases map to TRBD1. The receptor was isolated from an adult in good health. Sequenced material: peripheral blood, taken on day 0 of AZD1222 vaccination. The CDR3 region is CASSKRGQGSLTEAFF. CDR3 DNA: TGTGCCAGCAGTAAAAGGGGACAGGGCAGTTTAACTGAAGCTTTCTTT.